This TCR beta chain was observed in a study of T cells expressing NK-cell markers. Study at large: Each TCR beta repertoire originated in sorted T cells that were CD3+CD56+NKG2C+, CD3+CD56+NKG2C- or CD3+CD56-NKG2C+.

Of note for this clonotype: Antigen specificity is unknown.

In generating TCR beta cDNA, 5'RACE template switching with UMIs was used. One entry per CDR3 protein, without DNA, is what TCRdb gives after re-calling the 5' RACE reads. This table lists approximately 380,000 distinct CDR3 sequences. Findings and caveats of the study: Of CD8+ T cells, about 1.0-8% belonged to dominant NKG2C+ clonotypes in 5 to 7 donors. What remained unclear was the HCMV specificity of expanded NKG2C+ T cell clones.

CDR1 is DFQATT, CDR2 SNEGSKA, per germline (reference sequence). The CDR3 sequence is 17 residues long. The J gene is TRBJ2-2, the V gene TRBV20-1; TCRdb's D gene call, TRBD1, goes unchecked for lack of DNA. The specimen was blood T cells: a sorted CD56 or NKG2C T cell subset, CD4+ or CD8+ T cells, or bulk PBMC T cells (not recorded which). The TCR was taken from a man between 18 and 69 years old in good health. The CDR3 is CSARDHLAGGNTGELFF.